This T cell receptor beta chain was captured by sequencing in a study of molecular identifiers for immune sequencing clone quantification. Regarding the study as a whole: Underestimated sizes of highly expanded clones could result from identical TCR molecules that share a barcode.

TCRdb used MiXCR to reprocess the PCR reads, holding one entry per CDR3 protein. The sample yields about 36,000 distinct CDR3 sequences, roughly 18% seen once. After removal of 11 bases from V and 5 bases from J, the junction contained 1 base not matched to a gene. The CDR3 totals 10 residues. Germline V CDR1 and CDR2: MNHNS, SASEGT. This clonotype has ten or more counts. Antigen unknown. Sorting recovered naive CD8 T cells on a CD8+CD4-CCR7+CD45RA+ profile. The chain combines TRBV6-1 with TRBJ2-3, with TRBD2 matching 7 bases. Sequencing was carried out using naive CD8+ T cells from blood, with Jurkat cell RNA spiked in. Indicated subset: FACS-sorted CD8+CD4-CCR7+CD45RA+ naive T cells. This sequence was found in a human donor in good health. Some libraries in this study had Jurkat cell RNA spiked in. The CDR3, as DNA: TGTGCCGCGGGAGTAGATACGCAGTATTTT. Translation gives CAAGVDTQYF.